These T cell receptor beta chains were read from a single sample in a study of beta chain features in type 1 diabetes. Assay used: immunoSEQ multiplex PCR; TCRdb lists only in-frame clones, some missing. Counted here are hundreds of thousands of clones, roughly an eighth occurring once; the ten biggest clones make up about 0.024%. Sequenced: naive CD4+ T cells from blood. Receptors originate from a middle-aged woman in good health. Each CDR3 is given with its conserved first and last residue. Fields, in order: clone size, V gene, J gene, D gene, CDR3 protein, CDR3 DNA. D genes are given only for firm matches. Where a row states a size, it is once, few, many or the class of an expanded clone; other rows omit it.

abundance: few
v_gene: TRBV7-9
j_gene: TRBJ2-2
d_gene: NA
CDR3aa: CASSRQAAGELFF
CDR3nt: TGTGCCAGCAGCCGCCAGGCCGCCGGGGAGCTGTTTTTT

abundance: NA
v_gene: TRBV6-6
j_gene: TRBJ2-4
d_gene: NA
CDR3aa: CASSEKNIQYF
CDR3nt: TGTGCCAGCAGTGAGAAAAACATTCAGTACTTC

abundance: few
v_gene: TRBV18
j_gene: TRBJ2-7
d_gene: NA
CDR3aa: CASSPPGQIEQYF
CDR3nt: TGTGCCAGCTCACCACCGGGACAAATCGAGCAGTACTTC

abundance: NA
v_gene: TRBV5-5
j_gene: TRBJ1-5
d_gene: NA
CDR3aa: CASSLAQEPQHF
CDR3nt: TGTGCCAGCAGCCTCGCGCAGGAGCCCCAGCATTTT

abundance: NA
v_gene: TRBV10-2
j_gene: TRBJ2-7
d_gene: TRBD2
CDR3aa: CASTLNPSGGAVEQYF
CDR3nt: TGCGCCAGCACCCTGAACCCTAGCGGGGGGGCGGTCGAGCAGTACTTC

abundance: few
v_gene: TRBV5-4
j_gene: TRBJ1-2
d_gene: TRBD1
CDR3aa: CASSKDRVGGYTF
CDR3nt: TGTGCCAGCAGCAAAGACAGGGTGGGAGGCTACACCTTC

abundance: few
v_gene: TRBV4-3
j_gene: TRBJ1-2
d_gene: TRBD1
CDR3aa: CASSQEGRGSGYTF
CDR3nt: TGCGCCAGCAGCCAAGAAGGCAGGGGGTCGGGCTACACCTTC

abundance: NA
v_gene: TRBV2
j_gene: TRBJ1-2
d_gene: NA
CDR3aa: CAREADTPNYGYTF
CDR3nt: TGTGCTCGGGAGGCGGACACACCTAACTATGGCTACACCTTC

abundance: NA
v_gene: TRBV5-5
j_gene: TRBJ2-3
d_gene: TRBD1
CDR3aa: CASSQGAQLDTQYF
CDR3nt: TGTGCCAGCAGCCAGGGGGCGCAATTAGATACGCAGTATTTT

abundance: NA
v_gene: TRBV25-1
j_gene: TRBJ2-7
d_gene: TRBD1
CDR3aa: CASSELGTASPYEQYF
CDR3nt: TGTGCCAGCAGTGAATTGGGGACAGCATCCCCCTACGAGCAGTACTTC

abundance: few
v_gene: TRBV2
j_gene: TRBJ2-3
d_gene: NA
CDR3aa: CASKLDADTQYF
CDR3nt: TGTGCCAGCAAACTAGATGCAGATACGCAGTATTTT